The 14 T cell receptor beta chains below were found in one sample sequenced in a study of spatial heterogeneity in lung cancer. Each CDR3 protein gets one entry after TCRdb re-called the 5' RACE reads with MiXCR. The sample comprises 25,000 to 30,000 distinct CDR3 sequences, roughly 6% of which are singletons, and 20% to 25% rests with the top ten. Time point described: blood at routine non-recurrence follow-up after resection. Frozen PBMC, nontumor lung or tumor provided whole RNA, which was sequenced unsorted. The sample here was PBMCs, taken at follow-up. Receptor source: a male donor with early-stage non-small cell lung cancer.

About this clonotype itself: It may be a read error: a sequence one base away is much more abundant. The V call is TRBV4-3, the J call TRBJ2-1; D is possibly TRBD2 (5 bases). Trimming stripped 4 bases from V and 5 bases from J, with 12 bases between. The CDR3 is made up of 14 amino acids. CDR1 LGHNA and CDR2 YSLEER come from the germline V gene. The CDR3 sequence: CASSPWEQNNEQFF. CDR3 DNA: TGCGCCAGCAGCCCCTGGGAGCAAAACAATGAGCAGTTCTTC.

This clonotype has just a few counts. The rearrangement joins TRBV7-3 to TRBJ2-1; 11 nucleotides align to TRBD2. CDR1 is SGHTA, CDR2 FQGTGA, per germline. The CDR3 runs 15 residues. The V segment lost 5 bases and the J segment 9 bases; nucleotides outside the gene matches: 9. The CDR3 here is CASSPGTSGGGEQFF. The CDR3, as DNA: TGTGCCAGCAGCCCCGGGACTAGCGGAGGGGGTGAGCAGTTCTTC.

This clonotype was seen many times. The chain couples TRBV18 to TRBJ1-1; D unresolved. Trimming took off 2 bases at V and 0 bases at J, with 13 bases between the two ends. The CDR3 contains 16 residues. Germline V gives CDR1 KGHSH, CDR2 LQKENI. CDR3 DNA: TGTGCCAGCTCACCAATGAGAGATAGGCTGAACACTGAAGCTTTCTTT. Translated, it gives CASSPMRDRLNTEAFF.

In this sample, this clonotype turned up a few times. The CDR3 nucleotides are TGTGCCAGCAGCTGGGGCATCGCGAACACCGGGGAGCTGTTTTTT. Translated: CASSWGIANTGELFF. The genes are TRBV27 and TRBJ2-2; possibly TRBD1 for D (5 bases). Germline V CDR1 and CDR2: MNHEY, SMNVEV (reference sequence). The ends were cut back, 6 bases at V and 0 bases at J, with 11 bases in the middle. The CDR3 length is 15 residues.

This clonotype was counted ten times or more. The V gene is TRBV5-6, the J gene TRBJ1-6; tentative D call: TRBD1 (6 bases). The CDR3 is 15 amino acids. V was pared by 0 bases and J by 10 bases, with 14 bases between. CDR1 and CDR2 from the germline V gene are SGHDT and YYEEEE. CDR3 residues: CASSLGAGERSPLHF. In DNA form, the CDR3 reads TGTGCCAGCAGCTTGGGGGCAGGGGAGAGGTCACCCCTCCACTTT. Full variable domain (missing parts from reference TRBV5-6 and TRBJ1-6): DAGVTQSPTHLIKTRGQQVTLRCSPKSGHDTVSWYQQALGQGPQFIFQYYEEEERQRGNFPDRFSGHQFPNYSSELNVNALLLGDSALYLCASSLGAGERSPLHFGNGTRLTVT.

Many counts were recorded for this clonotype. CDR3 DNA: TGTGCCATCAGTGGGACAGGGGCTCAGCCCCAGCATTTT. This translates into CAISGTGAQPQHF. V is TRBV10-3 and J is TRBJ1-5; 9 bases fit TRBD1. The trim removed 4 bases at V and 6 bases at J, leaving 1 base unmatched. The CDR3 is 13 amino acids. CDR1 ENHRY and CDR2 SYGVKD come from the germline V gene.

This clonotype was seen many times. The V gene is TRBV24-1, the J gene TRBJ2-1, with 9 bases that match TRBD2. The length of the CDR3 is 11 residues. V dropped 10 bases and J dropped 8; count of bases not matched to a gene: 2. Germline values: CDR1 KGHDR, CDR2 SFDVKD. CDR3 protein: CATSGSYEQFF. CDR3 nucleotides: TGTGCCACTAGCGGGAGCTATGAGCAGTTCTTC.

This clonotype was detected ten times or more. The chain uses TRBV6-2 or TRBV6-3 and TRBJ1-5; D may be TRBD1 (5 bases). V was cut by 5 bases and J by 5 bases, with 13 bases left in between. The CDR3 spans 14 residues. CDR1 MNHEY and CDR2 SVGEGT come from the germline V gene. In DNA, the CDR3 is TGTGCCAGCAGTCCTTCCGTAGGGGATCAGCCCCAGCATTTT. Encoded protein: CASSPSVGDQPQHF.

This clonotype was observed at least ten times. An end of the junction differs from the germline gene, which may be a read error. V gene TRBV7-8 combines with J gene TRBJ2-1, with TRBD2 matching 8 bases. Looked up from germline, CDR1 is SGHVS and CDR2 is FQNEAQ. The CDR3 has 15 amino acids. The CDR3 DNA reads as TGTGCCAGCAGCTTAGGGACTAGCTCCTACAATGAGCAGTCCTTC. Residues: CASSLGTSSYNEQSF. The whole variable domain, remainder taken from reference TRBV7-8 and TRBJ2-1, is GAGVSQSPRYKVAKRGQDVALRCDPISGHVSLFWYQQALGQGPEFLTYFQNEAQLDKSGLPSDRFFAERPEGSVSTLKIQRTQQEDSAVYLCASSLGTSSYNEQSFGPGTRLTVL.

This clonotype was recorded at least ten times. The chain couples TRBV2 to TRBJ2-7; TRBD2 aligns across 14 bases. The CDR3 is made up of 14 amino acids. V shed 6 bases, J shed 4 bases, and the junction held 2 bases outside the gene matches. CDR1 is SNHLY and CDR2 is FYNNEI in the germline V gene. The CDR3 sequence is CASSRTSGGYEQYF. The CDR3 DNA reads as TGTGCCAGCAGCCGGACTAGCGGGGGGTACGAGCAGTACTTC.

This clonotype has only a few counts. The chain links TRBV5-1 to TRBJ1-5; D gene uncertain. Germline V gene data show CDR1 as SGHRS and CDR2 as YFSETQ. The CDR3 covers 14 residues. V gave up 0 bases and J gave up 3 bases, with 7 bases separating them. The DNA of the CDR3 is TGCGCCAGCAGCTTGGGTACAGTCAATCAGCCCCAGCATTTT. Protein: CASSLGTVNQPQHF.

The table lists this clonotype with many counts. The rearrangement joins TRBV6-5 to TRBJ2-5; 9 positions agree with TRBD1. The J segment lost 3 bases and the V segment lost 4 bases, leaving 6 bases of the junction unmatched. From germline, CDR1 is MNHEY and CDR2 SVGAGI. This CDR3 contains 15 residues. The CDR3 sequence: CASSFQQGAEETQYF. CDR3 sequence (DNA): TGTGCCAGCAGTTTCCAACAGGGGGCTGAAGAGACCCAGTACTTC.

This clonotype was picked up many times. The chain combines TRBV7-3 with TRBJ2-6; 7 bases line up with TRBD1. The V segment lost 5 bases and the J segment 0 bases; nucleotides outside the gene matches: 4. The CDR3 runs to 16 residues. Germline loops: CDR1 SGHTA, CDR2 FQGTGA. The CDR3 spells CASSPGQHSGANVLTF. CDR3 coding DNA: TGTGCCAGCAGCCCGGGACAGCACTCTGGGGCCAACGTCCTGACTTTC.

This clonotype was counted many times. The J gene is TRBJ2-4, the V gene TRBV7-2; D is ambiguous. The ends were cut back, 5 bases at V and 8 bases at J, with 16 bases in the middle. The V gene's germline CDR1 is SGHTA and CDR2 FQGNSA. The CDR3 has 14 amino acids. The CDR3 region is CASSPPTGYDIQYF. For the CDR3, the DNA is TGTGCCAGCAGCCCCCCCACCGGATACGACATTCAGTACTTC.